The source of this TCR beta chain is a study of blood T cells in healthy people across ages (dated by TCRdb to between 2014 and 2016). As for the study more broadly: In model experiments, template switching captured roughly one uniquely barcoded TCR beta cDNA molecule for every two T cells. To track age-related changes in TCR beta repertoire diversity, the study relied on deep sequencing normalized with unique cDNA molecular identifiers. The donors were divided into four age groups: young (average approximately 17 years), middle-aged (almost 40), aged (about 60) and long-lived (roughly 88). To avoid experimental bias, donors of different ages were randomly spread across the sequencing lanes. The study analyzed two additional independent replicas of 1 million unique cDNA reads from the same blood draw for two donors, one aged 18 to 30 and one aged 80 or older. Results the study describes overall, beyond this receptor: Compared with the aged group, the long-lived group had more naive CD4+ T cells, fewer expanded clones and increased TCR diversity, a pattern suggesting age selection. Because profiling used bulk unsorted PBMCs, naive and antigen-experienced compartments could not be compared conclusively. Donor CMV infection status was unknown, potentially confounding age-related changes in expanded clonotypes. Observed TCR beta diversity per million T cells fell roughly linearly with age, and a significant reduction was already apparent by age roughly 40. The percentage of naive T cells measured by flow cytometry correlated strongly with observed TCR beta diversity. Estimates of total diversity based on one million sequenced T cells were considered lower bounds and underestimates.

The CDR3 numbers 16 residues from cysteine through phenylalanine. Of the read, only the CDR3 DNA is kept; its 48 bases are in frame from base 1. For CDR1 and CDR2, the germline V gene lists SGDLS and YYNGEE. The germline V end is reduced by 2 bases and the J end by 6 bases; junction bases left unmatched: 7. Libraries were built with 5' RACE. The instrument was an Illumina HiSeq 2500. The second PCR ran for roughly 7 to 12 cycles and used a J-beta primer mix along with a sample-barcoded 5' primer. Each TCR beta cDNA molecule received a unique molecular identifier from a template-switch 5' adaptor carrying 12 random nucleotides. Each sample yielded at least 3 million CDR3-containing paired-end reads. All of the RNA was converted into first-strand cDNA using the Mint cDNA synthesis kit, with a TRBC-specific oligonucleotide serving as the primer. All cDNA was treated with uracil-DNA glycosylase and then went through a first 18-cycle PCR with the universal primers M1SS and BC2_uni_R. As for how the authors treated the data: Each sample was normalized by randomly selecting 1 million high-quality reads, each carrying a distinct molecular identifier. Reads with shared molecular identifiers were discarded instead of being binned into consensus sequences. MiTCR, set to a Q25 quality threshold and the strictest error-elimination algorithm, was used for CDR3 identification, clonotype clustering and error correction. A nonparametric unseen species model with Euler transformation was used to estimate lower-bound total TCR beta diversity. Using fastp at Q25 and MiXCR, TCRdb reprocessed the public reads and kept productive beta chains. Every CDR3 protein is listed once, alongside the most common genes and DNA of its rows. These V and J calls are TCRdb output, not the study's own analysis. This sample gives more than 800,000 distinct CDR3 sequences in total; around 26% of them show up just once. 15% to 20% of the sample belongs to the ten largest clones.

This clonotype was seen a handful of times. Its antigen remains undetermined. Per-base qualities were not stored, and no clone one base away is much larger. Donors were approximately 42 systemically healthy Caucasian individuals from Russia aged roughly 6 to 90 years. Each donor gave about 10 milliliters of peripheral blood, drawn into EDTA-treated Vacutainer tubes. PBMCs were isolated by Ficoll-Paque density-gradient centrifugation, with at least 7 million obtained per sample. Trizol reagent was used to extract total RNA from the PBMCs, yielding at least 5 micrograms per sample. Naive CD45RAhigh/CD27high T cell percentages were measured by flow cytometry on a PBMC aliquot from every donor.

Sequenced material: blood. Here the chain combines TRBV9 and TRBJ1-6; 8 of the junction bases match TRBD1. The receptor was isolated from a woman of 80 years or more in good health. The DNA is as follows: TGTGCCAGCAGCGTCGGGACAGGCACCTTTAATTCACCCCTCCACTTT. Its product reads: CASSVGTGTFNSPLHF.